Following are 29 T cell receptor beta chains from one sample sequenced in a study of post-analysis software for immune sequencing data. Study-wide findings and caveats: Relative to controls, patients had 5 or 6 TRBV segments at higher frequency, with TRBV5-6, TRBV5-1 and TRBV20-1 among these.

No antigen has been identified for these receptors. Incorporated into the TCR beta cDNA libraries were unique molecular identifiers, which served to reduce PCR and sequencing biases. TCRdb fed the PCR reads into MiXCR, producing one record per CDR3 protein. The sample includes hundreds of thousands of distinct CDR3 sequences, 25% to 30% of them seen just once. Input material: blood. The receptors originated from a girl under 18 with multiple sclerosis.

There are a few counts of this clonotype. The gene calls are TRBV20-1 and TRBJ1-5, with 8 bases identical to TRBD1. Germline CDR1 DFQATT, CDR2 SNEGSKA (reference sequence). Losses at the gene ends were 2 bases for V and 4 bases for J; bases not matched to a gene: 7. This CDR3 has 15 residues. The chain's CDR3 is CSARHPGTGNQPQHF. CDR3 coding DNA: TGCAGTGCTAGACATCCCGGGACAGGTAATCAGCCCCAGCATTTT.

This rearrangement joins TRBV4-1 to TRBJ1-6; D is unclear. CDR1 is MGHRA, CDR2 YSYEKL, per germline. The CDR3 consists of 16 residues. The V end was cut by 4 bases, the J end by 8 bases, with 18 bases between. CDR3 in amino acids: CASSRVAGVYHSPLHF. In DNA form, the CDR3 reads TGCGCCAGCAGCCGAGTGGCCGGGGTCTACCATTCACCCCTCCACTTT.

The chain carries TRBV5-1 and TRBJ2-1; 13 nucleotides agree with TRBD2. The DNA end is more similar to TRBJ2-7, so the J call may be wrong. Germline V lookup: CDR1 SGHRS, CDR2 YFSETQ. The CDR3 spans 17 residues. The DNA of the CDR3 is TGCGCCAGCAGCTTGGCTTGGACTAGCGGGAGTTTCAATGAGCAGTACTTC. Amino acids: CASSLAWTSGSFNEQYF.

As regards this clonotype: One junction end disagrees with the germline gene, perhaps due to a read error. This rearrangement joins TRBV15 to TRBJ2-7, with D maybe TRBD2 (5 bases). The J call is uncertain, as TRBJ2-5 better fits the DNA end. This CDR3 is 16 amino acids long. Per the germline V gene, CDR1 is LNHNV and CDR2 is YYDKDF (reference sequence). CDR3 residues: CATSGDSGTGWETQYF. The DNA for the CDR3 is TGTGCCACCAGCGGAGATTCCGGCACGGGGTGGGAGACCCAGTACTTC.

This clonotype was detected many times. The V gene is TRBV29-1, the J gene TRBJ2-5, with D possibly matching TRBD1 (6 bases). From germline, CDR1 is SQVTM and CDR2 ANQGSEA. This CDR3 contains 13 residues. Trimming took off 5 bases at V and 0 bases at J, with 10 bases between the two ends. CDR3 nucleotides: TGCAGCGTTCGCAGGGGCAACCAAGAGACCCAGTACTTC. It codes for CSVRRGNQETQYF.

The J gene is TRBJ2-1, the V gene TRBV4-3; a possible D gene is TRBD1 (5 bases). V lost 1 base to trimming and J lost 8 bases, with 15 bases between them. Germline-derived CDR1 and CDR2 are LGHNA and YSLEER. The CDR3 contains 15 residues. CDR3 coding DNA: TGCGCCAGCAGCCAAGGGGCAGGGTTCGGGTATGAGCAGTTCTTC. Translating gives CASSQGAGFGYEQFF.

This clonotype was observed a few times. This sequence joins TRBV15 and TRBJ2-7, with D possibly being TRBD1 (5 bases). Germline CDR1 reads LNHNV; CDR2 reads YYDKDF (reference sequence). Trimming cost V 6 bases and J 0 bases, with 15 bases left between them. CDR3 length equals 15 residues. The CDR3 DNA follows: TGTGCCACCAGGGCCGTGGGGCCCAGCTCCTACGAGCAGTACTTC. Its translation is CATRAVGPSSYEQYF.

The V gene is TRBV7-2, the J gene TRBJ2-3; 13 bases line up with TRBD2. This CDR3 is 16 amino acids long. Germline loops: CDR1 SGHTA, CDR2 FQGNSA. V lost 1 base, J lost 7 bases, and 5 bases stayed unmatched. This CDR3 is CASSLGLLAGGHTQYF. The CDR3 region has the DNA TGTGCCAGCAGCTTAGGCCTACTAGCGGGGGGGCATACGCAGTATTTT.

The rearrangement uses TRBV4-1 and TRBJ2-1; D not resolved. Germline CDR1 reads MGHRA; CDR2 reads YSYEKL. Trimming took off 1 base at V and 8 bases at J, with 6 bases between the two ends. This CDR3 spans 12 amino acids. The CDR3 DNA follows: TGCGCCAGCAGCCAAGTTTGGGATGAGCAGTTCTTC. Amino acid sequence: CASSQVWDEQFF.

The V call is TRBV14, the J call TRBJ2-1; 9 bases fit TRBD2. CDR1 and CDR2 (germline): SGHDN, FVKESK. This CDR3 has 17 residues. Germline trimming cut 4 bases from V and 2 bases from J; bases unmatched to any gene: 9. Here the CDR3 reads CASSPPRGRAPYNEQFF. CDR3 coding DNA: TGTGCCAGCAGCCCCCCGCGCGGGAGGGCCCCCTACAATGAGCAGTTCTTC.

In DNA form, the CDR3 reads TGTGCCAGCAGCGGACAGCTTCTCGCGAACACTGAAGCTTTCTTT. Its translation: CASSGQLLANTEAFF. The chain carries TRBV12-3 or TRBV12-4 and TRBJ1-1; maybe TRBD1 (6 bases). This CDR3 contains 15 residues. With 6 bases removed from V and 1 base from J, the gap between germline ends came to 15 bases.

As to this clonotype: This may stem from a read error, because a much larger clone lies one nucleotide away. The CDR3 DNA sequence: TGCAGCGTGGGGGGCAGCAAGACCCAGTACTTC. This translates into CSVGGSKTQYF. The chain couples TRBV29-1 to TRBJ2-7; perhaps D is TRBD1 or TRBD2 (6 bases each). Gene TRBJ2-5 matches the end of the DNA better, so the J call may be wrong. Germline V gene sequence: CDR1 SQVTM, CDR2 ANQGSEA. The CDR3 extends over 11 amino acids.

This clonotype has a single count. The chain uses TRBV28 and TRBJ1-2; unclear D gene. Trimming removed 8 bases from V and 6 bases from J, with 16 bases in between. CDR1 MDHEN and CDR2 SYDVKM come from the germline V gene. This CDR3 is built from 13 residues. The DNA for the CDR3 is TGTGCCAGCGGTTCCGCCGGGTGGCATGGCTACACCTTC. Translating it yields CASGSAGWHGYTF.

The rearrangement joins TRBV6-2 or TRBV6-3 to TRBJ2-5, with 9 bases aligning to TRBD1. Germline trimming cut 5 bases from V and 4 bases from J; bases unmatched to any gene: 8. The germline V gene encodes CDR1 MNHEY and CDR2 SVGEGT. CDR3 length: 15 residues. CDR3 loop: CASSPDRGGRETQYF. CDR3 nucleotides: TGTGCCAGCAGTCCGGACAGGGGAGGGCGAGAGACCCAGTACTTC.

This clonotype was seen at least ten times. The chain couples TRBV9 to TRBJ2-1, with D possibly matching TRBD2 (6 bases). The CDR3 has 13 residues. Between the trimmed V and J ends, which lost 7 bases and 1 base, there was a span of 9 bases. Per the germline V gene, CDR1 is SGDLS and CDR2 is YYNGEE. CDR3 loop: CASGGSSYNEQFF. In DNA form, the CDR3 reads TGTGCCAGCGGGGGGAGTTCCTACAATGAGCAGTTCTTC.

Regarding this clonotype: The junction differs from germline at one of its ends, possibly a read error. This chain connects TRBV20-1 to TRBJ2-1; no firm D call. The CDR3 is 18 residues long. Germline V gives CDR1 DFQATT, CDR2 SNEGSKA (reference sequence). The CDR3 nucleotides read TGCAGTGCTGGAGATCTCTCGAAGAAGCCAGGCTCCTACAATGAGCAGTTCTTC. As protein: CSAGDLSKKPGSYNEQFF.

The rearrangement joins TRBV29-1 to TRBJ2-3, with D possibly matching TRBD2 (5 bases). CDR1 and CDR2 (germline): SQVTM, ANQGSEA. The CDR3 sequence is 11 residues long. V was trimmed by 4 bases and J by 5 bases, leaving 7 bases between them. This CDR3 reads CSVGREDTQYF. Here the CDR3 DNA reads TGCAGCGTTGGCCGGGAAGATACGCAGTATTTT.

The chain recombines TRBV12-3 or TRBV12-4 with TRBJ2-5; D is uncertain. The V and J ends lost 2 bases and 4 bases respectively, with 5 bases between them. There are 12 residues in the CDR3. CDR3 sequence: CASSLKIETQYF. The CDR3 bases are TGTGCCAGCAGTTTAAAGATAGAGACCCAGTACTTC.

This rearrangement joins TRBV18 to TRBJ2-4; D is uncertain. The J call is doubtful: the DNA matches TRBJ2-7 better. The CDR3 is made up of 14 amino acids. Per the germline V gene, CDR1 is KGHSH and CDR2 is LQKENI. The CDR3 here is CASSPPLGRYEQYF. The CDR3 DNA is TGTGCCAGCTCACCCCCCTTGGGCAGGTACGAGCAGTACTTC.

The chain joins TRBV5-4 to TRBJ1-1; D is unresolved. The CDR3 spans 14 residues. V dropped 0 bases and J dropped 4 bases, with 10 bases sitting between them. Per the germline V gene, CDR1 is SGHNT and CDR2 is YYREEE (reference sequence). CDR3 nucleotides: TGTGCCAGCAGCTTGGGGGGATTTGGCACTGAAGCTTTCTTT. Its protein product is CASSLGGFGTEAFF.

This clonotype was seen more than once but under ten times. The chain joins TRBV11-2 to TRBJ1-2, with D tentatively TRBD1 (6 bases). V was trimmed by 2 bases and J by 3 bases, leaving 13 bases between them. The CDR3 extends over 15 amino acids. Germline V gene sequence: CDR1 SGHAT, CDR2 FQNNGV. Here the CDR3 DNA reads TGTGCCAGCAGCTTATTTTTCAGGGGCGACTATGGCTACACCTTC. Translation: CASSLFFRGDYGYTF.

The chain joins TRBV7-9 to TRBJ2-3; D is perhaps TRBD1 or TRBD2 (5 bases each). This CDR3 spans 17 amino acids. With 4 bases removed from V and 4 bases from J, the gap between germline ends came to 21 bases. In germline, CDR1 is SEHNR, CDR2 FQNEAQ (reference sequence). CDR3 DNA: TGTGCCAGCAGCTACGGAGGTTCAGGGAGTGGAGCAGATACGCAGTATTTT. This gives the protein CASSYGGSGSGADTQYF. Full variable domain (remainder filled in from reference TRBV7-9 and TRBJ2-3): DTGVSQNPRHKITKRGQNVTFRCDPISEHNRLYWYRQTLGQGPEFLTYFQNEAQLEKSRLLSDRFSAERPKGSFSTLEIQRTEQGDSAMYLCASSYGGSGSGADTQYFGPGTRLTVL.

This clonotype was counted a few times. The genes are TRBV7-2 and TRBJ2-7; perhaps TRBD1 as D (5 bases). The V gene's germline CDR1 is SGHTA and CDR2 FQGNSA. V was trimmed by 5 bases and J by 0 bases, leaving 11 bases between them. The CDR3 length is 14 residues. The CDR3 loop reads CASSTGRSSYEQYF. The CDR3 nucleotides read TGTGCCAGCAGCACAGGACGAAGCTCCTACGAGCAGTACTTC.

Notes on this clonotype: A much larger clone differs by one base, so this may be a read error. The V and J genes are TRBV6-1 and TRBJ2-6, with D perhaps being TRBD1 or TRBD2 (5 bases each). V lost 4 bases and J lost 14, with 12 bases in between. Per germline, CDR1 MNHNS and CDR2 SASEGT. This CDR3 is built from 12 residues. The CDR3 region has the DNA TGTGCCAGCAGTGGGGACGGCCTGTTCCTGACTTTC. Its protein is CASSGDGLFLTF.

This clonotype was recorded at least ten times. The chain employs TRBV10-2 and TRBJ2-7, with 9 nucleotides matching TRBD2. CDR1 is WSHSY and CDR2 is SAAADI in the germline V gene. V shed 0 bases and J 1 base; nucleotides not matched to a gene: 4. The length of the CDR3 is 16 residues. Here the CDR3 reads CASSESGTSLSYEQYF. As DNA, the CDR3 is TGCGCCAGCAGTGAGTCGGGGACTAGCCTTTCCTACGAGCAGTACTTC.

The rearrangement uses TRBV28 and TRBJ2-3; D not resolved. The V and J ends lost 6 bases and 2 bases respectively, with 12 bases between them. Germline V gives CDR1 MDHEN, CDR2 SYDVKM. The CDR3 is 14 amino acids. DNA of the CDR3: TGTGCCAGCAGCCTAGACCCCCACACAGATACGCAGTATTTT. This sequence encodes CASSLDPHTDTQYF.

This chain connects TRBV29-1 to TRBJ2-3; D is perhaps TRBD2 (5 bases). Per germline, CDR1 SQVTM and CDR2 ANQGSEA. Trimming stripped 3 bases from V and 3 bases from J, with 10 bases between. The CDR3 is 13 residues long. The CDR3 nucleotides are TGCAGCGTTGATTATCGGGGAACAGATACGCAGTATTTT. Amino acid sequence: CSVDYRGTDTQYF.

The J gene is TRBJ2-4, the V gene TRBV20-1; maybe TRBD1 (6 bases). The J call is doubtful: the DNA matches TRBJ2-5 better. The CDR3 runs 14 residues. The V gene's germline CDR1 is DFQATT and CDR2 SNEGSKA (reference sequence). The chain's CDR3 is CSARDPQGVGTQYF. DNA for the CDR3: TGCAGTGCTAGAGACCCACAGGGCGTGGGGACCCAGTACTTC.

The V call is TRBV20-1, the J call TRBJ1-5; D is unresolved. Trimming removed 6 bases from V and 7 bases from J, with 10 bases in between. Germline CDR1 and CDR2: DFQATT and SNEGSKA (reference sequence). This CDR3 has 11 amino acids. The CDR3 DNA reads as TGCAGTGCACCCACGGGACAGCCCCAGCATTTT. Its protein is CSAPTGQPQHF.